This is a list of T cell receptor beta chains from one sample in a study of T cells in Graves' hyperthyroidism and ophthalmopathy. TCRdb processed the multiplex PCR reads anew with MiXCR; each CDR3 protein has one entry. The sample lists 620,000 or so distinct CDR3 sequences; 14% were seen once. The sequenced sample was blood. All receptors come from a woman between 45 and 60 years old with Graves' ophthalmopathy. Both conserved end residues are part of each CDR3. Fields, in order: CDR3 length, V gene, D gene, clone size, J gene, CDR3 DNA, CDR3 protein. A D gene is named only where the DNA matches it firmly. The size of a clone is reported for some rows only, either as once, few or many, or as a class for expanded clones.

cdr3_length: 14
v_call: TRBV7-6
d_call: TRBD1
clone_size: -
j_call: TRBJ2-7
cdr3_nt: TGTGCCAGCAGCCCGGGACAGGCTCTCTACGAGCAGTACTTC
cdr3_aa: CASSPGQALYEQYF

cdr3_length: 14
v_call: TRBV6-5
d_call: -
clone_size: many
j_call: TRBJ1-1
cdr3_nt: TGTGCCAGCAGTTATTCCGCCAGAAACACTGAAGCTTTCTTT
cdr3_aa: CASSYSARNTEAFF

cdr3_length: 15
v_call: TRBV3-1
d_call: TRBD2
clone_size: many
j_call: TRBJ2-5
cdr3_nt: TGTGCCAGCAGCCAAGATACTAGCGGTGGTGAGACCCAGTACTTC
cdr3_aa: CASSQDTSGGETQYF

cdr3_length: 18
v_call: TRBV7-6
d_call: TRBD2
clone_size: many
j_call: TRBJ2-7
cdr3_nt: TGTGCCAGCAGCTTAGCCCCTTTTTCTAGCGGGAGGGCCGACGAGCAGTACTTC
cdr3_aa: CASSLAPFSSGRADEQYF

cdr3_length: 17
v_call: TRBV20-1
d_call: -
clone_size: few
j_call: TRBJ2-3
cdr3_nt: TGCAGTGCTAGAGGAGATCGACTATACTCTAGCACAGATACGCAGTATTTT
cdr3_aa: CSARGDRLYSSTDTQYF

cdr3_length: 18
v_call: TRBV6-2/TRBV6-3
d_call: TRBD2
clone_size: -
j_call: TRBJ2-1
cdr3_nt: TGTGCCAGCAGTTCCCCGTGGAGCCTAGCGGGAGGGTCCGGTGAGCAGTTCTTC
cdr3_aa: CASSSPWSLAGGSGEQFF

cdr3_length: 16
v_call: TRBV27
d_call: TRBD1
clone_size: -
j_call: TRBJ2-1
cdr3_nt: TGTGCCAGCAGTGATACCCGACAGGGTTCCTACAATGAGCAGTTCTTC
cdr3_aa: CASSDTRQGSYNEQFF

cdr3_length: 19
v_call: TRBV24-1
d_call: TRBD2
clone_size: many
j_call: TRBJ2-3
cdr3_nt: TGTGCCACCAGTGATCTACGACCGGGACTAGCGTTCAGCACAGATACGCAGTATTTT
cdr3_aa: CATSDLRPGLAFSTDTQYF

cdr3_length: 16
v_call: TRBV27
d_call: TRBD1
clone_size: many
j_call: TRBJ2-7
cdr3_nt: TGTGCCAGCAGTTTAACGGGACAGGGGGTTGCCTACGAGCAGTACTTC
cdr3_aa: CASSLTGQGVAYEQYF

cdr3_length: 13
v_call: TRBV30
d_call: -
clone_size: many
j_call: TRBJ1-2
cdr3_nt: TGTGCCGGACCGTTAACTGGTTCCTATGGCTACACCTTC
cdr3_aa: CAGPLTGSYGYTF